This TCR beta chain stems from a study of early T cells in non-severe SARS-CoV-2 infection. CDR3 length: 15 residues. Germline assignment: CDR1 SEHNR and CDR2 FQNEAQ (reference sequence). V lost 4 bases to trimming and J lost 4 bases; unmatched junction nucleotides: 8. TCRdb reprocessed the 5' RACE reads via MiXCR and lists one record per CDR3 protein. There are about 79,000 distinct CDR3 sequences in the sample; approximately 11% occur only once, and around 5% lies in the top ten. V is TRBV7-9 and J is TRBJ2-7; 9 bases map to TRBD2. Sequencing was performed on whole blood. The sequence was obtained from an adult who was a healthcare worker with PCR-confirmed SARS-CoV-2 infection or an uninfected control (not recorded which). Written as DNA, the CDR3 is TGTGCCAGCAGCTCGGCGGGGGGGTCCTCATACGAGCAGTACTTC. Its protein product is CASSSAGGSSYEQYF.